One and the same sample provided the 22 T cell receptor beta chains below, sequenced in a study of OX40 agonist ivuxolimab in advanced cancers. Some clones are missing from TCRdb's copy, which holds only in-frame ones; the method was immunoSEQ multiplex PCR. The table records 35,000 to 50,000 clones, about nine tenths of them present only once. This sample comprised CD4+ or CD8+ T cells sorted from blood, obtained in a trial of the OX40 agonist ivuxolimab. The receptors stem from an adult with an advanced solid tumor such as melanoma, head and neck, liver or kidney cancer.

The rearrangement uses TRBV6-1 and TRBJ2-2; TRBD2 might be the D (6 bases). The germline V gene encodes CDR1 MNHNS and CDR2 SASEGT. CDR3 length: 12 residues. Trimming took off 6 bases at V and 5 bases at J, with 7 bases between the two ends. As DNA, the CDR3 is TGTGCCAGCAGCGGGACTACCGGGGAGCTGTTTTTT. Protein: CASSGTTGELFF.

The V call is TRBV4-3, the J call TRBJ1-2, with D possibly TRBD1 on 6 matching bases. The CDR3 consists of 17 residues. Trimming stripped 1 base from V and 8 bases from J, with 23 bases between. The germline V gene has CDR1 LGHNA and CDR2 YSLEER. The CDR3 bases are TGCGCCAGCAGCCAAGGGTCCCAGGGGTTGAGCGCGAGGGGCTACACCTTC. Its translation: CASSQGSQGLSARGYTF.

The chain has TRBV7-2 and TRBJ2-5; no reliable D call. This CDR3 has 16 amino acids. The V and J ends lost 5 bases and 0 bases respectively, with 16 bases between them. Germline CDR1 and CDR2: SGHTA and FQGNSA. The CDR3 coding sequence is TGTGCCAGCAGCCCACCCTCCACACTGTACCAAGAGACCCAGTACTTC. Residues: CASSPPSTLYQETQYF.

The V call is TRBV6-1, the J call TRBJ2-2, with a weak D call TRBD1 (6 bases). Per germline, CDR1 MNHNS and CDR2 SASEGT. The V end was cut by 7 bases, the J end by 8 bases, with 20 bases between. This CDR3 spans 15 amino acids. Here the CDR3 DNA reads TGTGCCAGCAAACCTGGGGACATTTTTTCTGGGGAGCTGTTTTTT. Translation gives CASKPGDIFSGELFF.

The chain recombines TRBV19 with TRBJ2-7; the match to TRBD2 covers 9 bases. Trimming removed 3 bases from V and 3 bases from J; junction bases left unmatched: 12. Germline V gene lookup returns CDR1 LNHDA and CDR2 SQIVND (reference sequence). CDR3 length equals 17 residues. The CDR3 here is CASSIQASGRQGYEQYF. In DNA, the CDR3 is TGTGCCAGTAGTATTCAGGCCAGCGGGAGGCAAGGCTACGAGCAGTACTTC. Drawing the rest from reference TRBV19 and TRBJ2-7, the complete variable domain is DGGITQSPKYLFRKEGQNVTLSCEQNLNHDAMYWYRQDPGQGLRLIYYSQIVNDFQKGDIAEGYSVSREKKESFPLTVTSAQKNPTAFYLCASSIQASGRQGYEQYFGPGTRLTVT.

This chain uses TRBV18 with TRBJ1-2; the D is unclear. The CDR3 sequence is 12 residues long. Germline CDR1 and CDR2: KGHSH and LQKENI. The ends were cut back, 2 bases at V and 2 bases at J, with 3 bases in the middle. CDR3 coding DNA: TGTGCCAGCTCACCAAACAACTATGGCTACACCTTC. It specifies CASSPNNYGYTF.

The CDR3 DNA reads as TGTGCCAGCAGCTTAGATGGGCCGAAAGACGAGCAGTACTTC. Translation: CASSLDGPKDEQYF. This chain links TRBV11-3 with TRBJ2-7; D gene unclear. Germline V gene data show CDR1 as SGHNT and CDR2 as YENEEA. The CDR3 sequence is 14 residues long. The V end lost 0 bases, the J end lost 5 bases, and 11 bases lay between the germline ends.

This chain joins TRBV7-2 and TRBJ2-5, with TRBD2 as a possible D gene (5 bases). Trimming cost V 5 bases and J 0 bases, with 13 bases left between them. This CDR3 region has 15 residues. In germline, CDR1 is SGHTA, CDR2 FQGNSA. The CDR3 reads CASSLKLGYQETQYF. The CDR3 DNA sequence: TGTGCCAGCAGCCTGAAACTAGGGTACCAAGAGACCCAGTACTTC.

This clone was counted only a few times. The chain combines TRBV11-2 with TRBJ2-2; no clear D gene. With 10 bases removed from V and 0 bases from J, the gap between germline ends came to 9 bases. This CDR3 comprises 13 residues. Per germline, CDR1 SGHAT and CDR2 FQNNGV. CDR3 sequence (DNA): TGTGCCACGAAGAACGCGAACACCGGGGAGCTGTTTTTT. It encodes CATKNANTGELFF. Variable domain in full (rest from reference TRBV11-2 and TRBJ2-2): EAGVAQSPRYKIIEKRQSVAFWCNPISGHATLYWYQQILGQGPKLLIQFQNNGVVDDSQLPKDRFSAERLKGVDSTLKIQPAKLEDSAVYLCATKNANTGELFFGEGSRLTVL.

This chain joins TRBV18 and TRBJ2-7; D is possibly TRBD1 (6 bases). This CDR3 comprises 15 residues. The V gene's germline CDR1 is KGHSH and CDR2 LQKENI. V lost 6 bases and J lost 0, with 15 bases in between. CDR3 sequence reads: CASSTTGQSSYEQYF. DNA for the CDR3: TGTGCCAGCTCTACTACCGGACAGAGCTCCTACGAGCAGTACTTC.

The chain couples TRBV27 to TRBJ1-5; tentative D call: TRBD1 (5 bases). The CDR3 loop spans 14 amino acids. Trimming removed 8 bases at V and 7 bases at J, with 18 bases between. Germline values: CDR1 MNHEY, CDR2 SMNVEV (reference sequence). CDR3 amino acids: CASGLGLGRQPQHF. The CDR3 nucleotides read TGTGCCAGCGGACTGGGCTTGGGGCGGCAGCCCCAGCATTTT.

This sequence joins TRBV7-3 and TRBJ2-6; D remains unclear. Trimming shortened V by 1 base and J by 4 bases, and 5 bases separated the two germline ends. Germline lookup yields CDR1 SGHTA and CDR2 FQGTGA. The CDR3 covers 14 residues. The CDR3 sequence: CASSLSPGANVLTF. Here the CDR3 DNA reads TGTGCCAGCAGCTTAAGCCCCGGGGCCAACGTCCTGACTTTC.

V is TRBV7-8 and J is TRBJ2-3; 9 bases align to TRBD1. CDR1 SGHVS and CDR2 FQNEAQ come from the germline V gene. This CDR3 has 16 amino acids. Unmatched junction bases numbered 2, after V lost 0 bases and J lost 1 base. CDR3 nucleotides: TGTGCCAGCAGCTTAGCGGGACAGGGAGGCACAGATACGCAGTATTTT. It codes for CASSLAGQGGTDTQYF.

V gene TRBV9 combines with J gene TRBJ2-5, with a possible D match to TRBD2 (5 bases). This CDR3 has 15 amino acids. CDR1 and CDR2 (germline): SGDLS, YYNGEE. V gave up 0 bases and J gave up 3 bases, with 12 bases separating them. The CDR3 here is CASSVVGNSEETQYF. The CDR3, as DNA: TGTGCCAGCAGCGTAGTAGGAAATAGCGAAGAGACCCAGTACTTC.

The chain couples TRBV18 to TRBJ2-1; maybe TRBD2 (6 bases). Trimming cost V 2 bases and J 6 bases, with 14 bases left between them. In germline, CDR1 is KGHSH, CDR2 LQKENI. The CDR3 is 15 amino acids. The CDR3 region is CASSPDGGAGNEQFF. For the CDR3, the DNA is TGTGCCAGCTCACCAGATGGGGGAGCGGGCAATGAGCAGTTCTTC.

The gene calls are TRBV6-1 and TRBJ2-5; the D gene is possibly TRBD2 (6 bases). Trimming took 2 bases from V and 5 from J, leaving 12 bases between them. Germline lookup yields CDR1 MNHNS and CDR2 SASEGT. The CDR3 extends over 14 amino acids. The CDR3 sequence: CASSEIGRGETQYF. In DNA form, the CDR3 reads TGTGCCAGCAGTGAAATCGGCCGGGGGGAGACCCAGTACTTC.

The rearrangement links TRBV6-6 to TRBJ1-2; 8 nucleotides agree with TRBD1. Germline V gene lookup returns CDR1 MNHNY and CDR2 SVGAGI (reference sequence). V dropped 6 bases and J dropped 4; count of bases not matched to a gene: 4. The CDR3 spans 13 residues. The CDR3 spells CASSPGQAYGYTF. Here the CDR3 DNA reads TGTGCCAGCAGCCCGGGACAGGCCTATGGCTACACCTTC.

The chain joins TRBV29-1 to TRBJ2-5; the match to TRBD1 covers 7 bases. Losses at the gene ends were 7 bases for V and 1 base for J; bases not matched to a gene: 3. The CDR3 is made up of 12 amino acids. Germline V gene data show CDR1 as SQVTM and CDR2 as ANQGSEA. DNA of the CDR3: TGCAGCGCCAGACAGGGCCAAGAGACCCAGTACTTC. Translation: CSARQGQETQYF.

This clone was recorded once. V and J are TRBV7-8 and TRBJ2-1, with D perhaps TRBD2 (5 bases). The V and J ends lost 5 bases and 8 bases respectively, with 13 bases between them. The CDR3 length is 13 residues. Germline CDR1 SGHVS, CDR2 FQNEAQ. The CDR3 loop is CASSDGLRDEQFF. The CDR3 nucleotides read TGTGCCAGCAGCGACGGACTTCGGGATGAGCAGTTCTTC.

The chain recombines TRBV5-1 with TRBJ2-1; no clear D. The length of the CDR3 is 14 residues. V was trimmed by 3 bases and J by 5 bases, leaving 12 bases between them. Germline-derived CDR1 and CDR2 are SGHRS and YFSETQ. CDR3 coding DNA: TGCGCCAGCAGCTCAGTTACTGCTGACAATGAGCAGTTCTTC. It specifies CASSSVTADNEQFF.

The sample holds one count of this clone. This chain links TRBV18 with TRBJ2-2; tentative D call: TRBD2 (5 bases). The CDR3 is made up of 16 amino acids. Trimming took 6 bases from V and 0 from J, leaving 14 bases between them. Germline V lookup: CDR1 KGHSH, CDR2 LQKENI. The CDR3 reads CASSSGLFSNTGELFF. In DNA form, the CDR3 reads TGTGCCAGCTCCTCCGGACTCTTCTCGAACACCGGGGAGCTGTTTTTT. Combining the CDR3 with reference TRBV18 and TRBJ2-2 gives the whole variable domain NAGVMQNPRHLVRRRGQEARLRCSPMKGHSHVYWYRQLPEEGLKFMVYLQKENIIDESGMPKERFSAEFPKEGPSILRIQQVVRGDSAAYFCASSSGLFSNTGELFFGEGSRLTVL.

The J gene is TRBJ1-5, the V gene TRBV10-3; 9 bases are shared with TRBD1. V lost 5 bases and J lost 1; bases outside the gene matches: 3. Looked up from germline, CDR1 is ENHRY and CDR2 is SYGVKD. The CDR3 covers 15 residues. The CDR3 DNA reads as TGTGCCATCAGTAAGACAGGGGGAAGCAATCAGCCCCAGCATTTT. This encodes CAISKTGGSNQPQHF.